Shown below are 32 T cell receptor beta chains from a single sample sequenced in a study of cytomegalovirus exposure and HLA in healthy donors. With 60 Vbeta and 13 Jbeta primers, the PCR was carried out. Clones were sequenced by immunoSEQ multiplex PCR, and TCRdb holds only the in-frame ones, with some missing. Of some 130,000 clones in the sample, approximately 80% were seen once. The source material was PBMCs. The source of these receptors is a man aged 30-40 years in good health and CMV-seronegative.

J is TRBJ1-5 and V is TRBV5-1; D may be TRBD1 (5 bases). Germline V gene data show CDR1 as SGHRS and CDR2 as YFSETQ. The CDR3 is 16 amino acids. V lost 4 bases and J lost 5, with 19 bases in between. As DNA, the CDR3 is TGCGCCAGCAGCCCCACAGGACCATCGGCGTATCAGCCCCAGCATTTT. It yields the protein CASSPTGPSAYQPQHF.

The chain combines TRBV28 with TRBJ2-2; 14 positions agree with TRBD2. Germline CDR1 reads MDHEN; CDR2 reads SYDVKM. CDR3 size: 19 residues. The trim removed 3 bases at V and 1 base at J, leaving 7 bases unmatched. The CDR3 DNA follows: TGTGCCAGCAGTTTTTTGGGACTAGCGGGGGAACTGAACACCGGGGAGCTGTTTTTT. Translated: CASSFLGLAGELNTGELFF.

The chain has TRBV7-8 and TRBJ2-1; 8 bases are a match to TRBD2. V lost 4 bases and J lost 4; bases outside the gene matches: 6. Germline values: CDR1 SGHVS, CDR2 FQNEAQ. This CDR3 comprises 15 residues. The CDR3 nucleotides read TGTGCCAGCAGCTACCGGACTAGCCCTTACAATGAGCAGTTCTTC. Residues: CASSYRTSPYNEQFF.

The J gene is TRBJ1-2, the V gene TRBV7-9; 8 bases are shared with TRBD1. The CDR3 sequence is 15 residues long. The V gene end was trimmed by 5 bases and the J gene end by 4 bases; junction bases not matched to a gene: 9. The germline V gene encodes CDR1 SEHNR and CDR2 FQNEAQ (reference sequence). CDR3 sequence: CASSGPGQDLYGYTF. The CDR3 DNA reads TGTGCCAGCAGCGGCCCGGGACAGGATCTCTATGGCTACACCTTC.

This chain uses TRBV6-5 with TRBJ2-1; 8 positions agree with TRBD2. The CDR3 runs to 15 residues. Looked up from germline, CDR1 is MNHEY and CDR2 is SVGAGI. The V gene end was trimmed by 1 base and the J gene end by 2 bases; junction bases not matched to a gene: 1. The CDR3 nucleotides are TGTGCCAGCAGTTACTACGGGAGGGCCTACAATGAGCAGTTCTTC. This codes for CASSYYGRAYNEQFF.

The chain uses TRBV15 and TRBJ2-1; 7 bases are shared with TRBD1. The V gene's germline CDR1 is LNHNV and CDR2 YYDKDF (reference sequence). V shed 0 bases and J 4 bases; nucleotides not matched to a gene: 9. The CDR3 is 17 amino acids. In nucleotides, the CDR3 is TGTGCCACCAGCAGAGATAAAGGGACAGAACTTTACAATGAGCAGTTCTTC. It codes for CATSRDKGTELYNEQFF.

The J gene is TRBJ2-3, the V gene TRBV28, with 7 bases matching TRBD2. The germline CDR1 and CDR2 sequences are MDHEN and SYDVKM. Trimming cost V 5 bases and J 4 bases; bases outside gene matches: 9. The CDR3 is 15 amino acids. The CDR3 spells CASSAGLVGADTQYF. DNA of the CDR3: TGTGCCAGCAGTGCCGGACTAGTGGGCGCAGATACGCAGTATTTT.

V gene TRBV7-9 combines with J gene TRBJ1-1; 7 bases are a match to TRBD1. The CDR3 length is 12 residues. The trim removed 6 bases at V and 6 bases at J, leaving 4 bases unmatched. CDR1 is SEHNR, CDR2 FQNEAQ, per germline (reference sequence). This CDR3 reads CASSSTGAEAFF. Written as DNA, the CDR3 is TGTGCCAGCAGTTCTACAGGGGCTGAAGCTTTCTTT.

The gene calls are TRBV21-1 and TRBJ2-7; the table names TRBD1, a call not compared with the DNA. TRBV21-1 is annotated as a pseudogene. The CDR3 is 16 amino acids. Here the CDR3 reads CASSIGSDRGDYEQYF. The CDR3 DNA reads TGTGCCAGCAGCATCGGCTCGGACAGGGGGGACTACGAGCAGTACTTC.

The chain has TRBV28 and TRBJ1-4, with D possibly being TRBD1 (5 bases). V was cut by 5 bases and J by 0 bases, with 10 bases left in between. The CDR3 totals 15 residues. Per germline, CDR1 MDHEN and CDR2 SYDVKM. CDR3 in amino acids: CASSLDTATNEKLFF. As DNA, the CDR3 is TGTGCCAGCAGTCTGGACACAGCAACTAATGAAAAACTGTTTTTT.

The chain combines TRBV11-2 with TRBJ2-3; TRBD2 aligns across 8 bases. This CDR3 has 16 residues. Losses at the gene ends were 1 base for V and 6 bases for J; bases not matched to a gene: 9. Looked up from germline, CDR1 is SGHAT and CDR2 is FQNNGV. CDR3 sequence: CASSLVLAARVDTQYF. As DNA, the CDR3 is TGTGCCAGCAGCTTAGTACTAGCGGCCCGAGTGGATACGCAGTATTTT.

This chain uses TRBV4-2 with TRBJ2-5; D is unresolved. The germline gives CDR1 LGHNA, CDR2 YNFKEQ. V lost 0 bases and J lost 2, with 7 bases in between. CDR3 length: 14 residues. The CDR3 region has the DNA TGTGCCAGCAGCCAAGACGGGTATCAAGAGACCCAGTACTTC. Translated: CASSQDGYQETQYF.

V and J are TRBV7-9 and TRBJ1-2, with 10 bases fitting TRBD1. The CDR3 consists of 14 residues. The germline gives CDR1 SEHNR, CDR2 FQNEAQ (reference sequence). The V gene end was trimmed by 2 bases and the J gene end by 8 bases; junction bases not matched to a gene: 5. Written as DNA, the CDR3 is TGTGCCAGCAGCTTAAAAGAGACAGGGGGCGGCTACACCTTC. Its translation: CASSLKETGGGYTF.

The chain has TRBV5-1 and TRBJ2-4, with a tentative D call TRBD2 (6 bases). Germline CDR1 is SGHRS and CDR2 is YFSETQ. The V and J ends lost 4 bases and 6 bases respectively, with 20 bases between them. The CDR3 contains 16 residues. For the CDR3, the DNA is TGCGCCAGCAGCGTTGGTTCGGGGGATTACGGAAACATTCAGTACTTC. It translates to CASSVGSGDYGNIQYF.

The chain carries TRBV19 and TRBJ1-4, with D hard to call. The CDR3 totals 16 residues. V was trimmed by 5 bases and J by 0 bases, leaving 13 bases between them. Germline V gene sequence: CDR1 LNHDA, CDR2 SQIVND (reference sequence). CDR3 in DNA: TGTGCCAGTAGTGCTCGAGCGGAAGCAACTAATGAAAAACTGTTTTTT. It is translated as CASSARAEATNEKLFF.

CDR3: CSVDEGRTDTQYF. DNA of the CDR3: TGCAGCGTTGACGAGGGTCGCACAGATACGCAGTATTTT. V and J are TRBV29-1 and TRBJ2-3; a possible D gene is TRBD2 (5 bases). In germline, CDR1 is SQVTM, CDR2 ANQGSEA. The CDR3 runs 13 residues. Deletions cut 3 bases from V and 1 base from J, with 8 bases between.

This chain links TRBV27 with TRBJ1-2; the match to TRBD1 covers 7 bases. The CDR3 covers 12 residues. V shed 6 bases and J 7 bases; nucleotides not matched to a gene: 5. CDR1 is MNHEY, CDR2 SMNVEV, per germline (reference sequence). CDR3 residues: CASSHRTGGYTF. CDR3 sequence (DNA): TGTGCCAGCAGCCATCGGACAGGTGGCTACACCTTC.

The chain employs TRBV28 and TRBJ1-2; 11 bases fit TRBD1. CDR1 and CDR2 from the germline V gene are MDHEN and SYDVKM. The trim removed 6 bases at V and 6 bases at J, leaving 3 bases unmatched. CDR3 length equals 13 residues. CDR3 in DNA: TGTGCCAGCAGCTCGGGACAGGGGGATGGCTACACCTTC. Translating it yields CASSSGQGDGYTF.

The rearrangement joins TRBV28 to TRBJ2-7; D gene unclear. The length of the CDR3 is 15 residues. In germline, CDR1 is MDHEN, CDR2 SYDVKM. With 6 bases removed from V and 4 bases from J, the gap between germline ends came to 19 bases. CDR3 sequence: CASRTAGSSAYEQYF. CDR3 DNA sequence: TGTGCCAGCAGGACTGCCGGGTCCTCGGCTTACGAGCAGTACTTC.

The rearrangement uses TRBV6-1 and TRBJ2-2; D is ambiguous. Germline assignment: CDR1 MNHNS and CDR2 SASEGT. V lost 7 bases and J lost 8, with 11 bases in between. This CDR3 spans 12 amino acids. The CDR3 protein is CASTESGGELFF. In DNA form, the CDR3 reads TGTGCCAGCACCGAGTCCGGGGGGGAGCTGTTTTTT.

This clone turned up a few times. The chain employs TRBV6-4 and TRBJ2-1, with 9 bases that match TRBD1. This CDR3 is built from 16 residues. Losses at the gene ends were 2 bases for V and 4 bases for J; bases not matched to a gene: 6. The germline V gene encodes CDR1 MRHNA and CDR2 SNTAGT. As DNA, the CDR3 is TGTGCCAGCAGTGACGAGGGGACAGGGACTTACAATGAGCAGTTCTTC. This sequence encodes CASSDEGTGTYNEQFF.

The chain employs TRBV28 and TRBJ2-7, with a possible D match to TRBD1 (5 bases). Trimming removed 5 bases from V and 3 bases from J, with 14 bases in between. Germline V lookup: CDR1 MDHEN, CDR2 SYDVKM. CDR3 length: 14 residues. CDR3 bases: TGTGCCAGCAGTCCGCAGGGTTTGTTCTACGAGCAGTACTTC. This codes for CASSPQGLFYEQYF.

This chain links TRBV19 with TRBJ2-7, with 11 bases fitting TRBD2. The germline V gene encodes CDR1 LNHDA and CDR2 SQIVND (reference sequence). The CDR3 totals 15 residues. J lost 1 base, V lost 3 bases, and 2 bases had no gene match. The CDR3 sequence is CASSILAGGSYEQYF. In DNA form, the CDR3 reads TGTGCCAGTAGTATCCTAGCGGGAGGATCCTACGAGCAGTACTTC. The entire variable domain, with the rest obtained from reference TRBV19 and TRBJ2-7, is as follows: DGGITQSPKYLFRKEGQNVTLSCEQNLNHDAMYWYRQDPGQGLRLIYYSQIVNDFQKGDIAEGYSVSREKKESFPLTVTSAQKNPTAFYLCASSILAGGSYEQYFGPGTRLTVT.

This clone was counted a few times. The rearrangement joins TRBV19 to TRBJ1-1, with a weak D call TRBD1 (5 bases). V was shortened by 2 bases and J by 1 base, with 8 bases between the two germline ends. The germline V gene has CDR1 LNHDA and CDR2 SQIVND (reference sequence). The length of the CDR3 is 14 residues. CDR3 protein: CASSIRGRNTEAFF. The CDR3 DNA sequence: TGTGCCAGTAGTATACGGGGGAGGAACACTGAAGCTTTCTTT.

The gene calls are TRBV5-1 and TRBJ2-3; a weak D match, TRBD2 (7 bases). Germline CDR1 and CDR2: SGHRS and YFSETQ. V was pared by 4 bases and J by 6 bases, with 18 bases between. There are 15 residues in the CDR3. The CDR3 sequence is CASSSGTTLRDTQYF. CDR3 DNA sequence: TGCGCCAGCAGCAGCGGGACAACCCTCCGGGATACGCAGTATTTT.

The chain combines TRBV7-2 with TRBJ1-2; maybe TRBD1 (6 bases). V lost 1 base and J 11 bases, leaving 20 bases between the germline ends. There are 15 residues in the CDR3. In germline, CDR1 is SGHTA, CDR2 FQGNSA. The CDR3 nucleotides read TGTGCCAGCAGCTTAGGCGGGGGCAGCCGCATAAGGTACACCTTC. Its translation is CASSLGGGSRIRYTF.

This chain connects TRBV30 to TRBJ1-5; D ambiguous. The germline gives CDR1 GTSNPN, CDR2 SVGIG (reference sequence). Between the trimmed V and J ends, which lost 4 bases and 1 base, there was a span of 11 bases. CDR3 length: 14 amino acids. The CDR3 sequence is CAWTSRWSNQPQHF. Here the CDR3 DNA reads TGTGCCTGGACGTCCCGGTGGAGCAATCAGCCCCAGCATTTT.

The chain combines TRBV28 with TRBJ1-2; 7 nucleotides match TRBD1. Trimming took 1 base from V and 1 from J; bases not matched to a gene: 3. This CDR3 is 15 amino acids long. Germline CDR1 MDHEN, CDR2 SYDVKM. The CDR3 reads CASSLYQGGNYGYTF. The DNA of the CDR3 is TGTGCCAGCAGTTTATATCAGGGGGGTAACTATGGCTACACCTTC.

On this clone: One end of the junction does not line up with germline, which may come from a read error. The CDR3 nucleotides are TGTGCTAGCAGCCCTTCTCCGCTAGCGGGAGGGGGCAATGAGCAGTTCTTC. Amino acid sequence: CASSPSPLAGGGNEQFF. V is TRBV7-7 and J is TRBJ2-1; 12 bases are a match to TRBD2. Germline V gives CDR1 SSHAT, CDR2 FNYEAQ (reference sequence). The CDR3 has 17 amino acids.

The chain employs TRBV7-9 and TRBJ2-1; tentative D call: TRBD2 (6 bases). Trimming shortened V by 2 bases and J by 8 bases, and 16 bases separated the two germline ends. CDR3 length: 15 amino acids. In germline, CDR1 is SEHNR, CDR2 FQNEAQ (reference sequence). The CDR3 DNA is TGTGCCAGCAGCTTATGGAGCGGGTACGGAGATGAGCAGTTCTTC. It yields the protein CASSLWSGYGDEQFF.

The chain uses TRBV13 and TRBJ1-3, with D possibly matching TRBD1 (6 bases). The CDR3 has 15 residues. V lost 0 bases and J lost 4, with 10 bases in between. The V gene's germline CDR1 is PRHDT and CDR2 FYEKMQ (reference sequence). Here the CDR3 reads CASSLGGRGGNTIYF. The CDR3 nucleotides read TGTGCCAGCAGCTTAGGCGGCAGGGGAGGAAACACCATATATTTT.

CDR3 coding DNA: TGCGCCAGCAGCTTTATTCTAGCGGACAGCAATGAGCAGTTCTTC. Amino acids: CASSFILADSNEQFF. The chain uses TRBV5-1 and TRBJ2-1; D possibly corresponds to TRBD2 (7 bases). The germline gives CDR1 SGHRS, CDR2 YFSETQ. V dropped 2 bases and J dropped 6 bases, with 15 bases sitting between them. CDR3 size: 15 residues.